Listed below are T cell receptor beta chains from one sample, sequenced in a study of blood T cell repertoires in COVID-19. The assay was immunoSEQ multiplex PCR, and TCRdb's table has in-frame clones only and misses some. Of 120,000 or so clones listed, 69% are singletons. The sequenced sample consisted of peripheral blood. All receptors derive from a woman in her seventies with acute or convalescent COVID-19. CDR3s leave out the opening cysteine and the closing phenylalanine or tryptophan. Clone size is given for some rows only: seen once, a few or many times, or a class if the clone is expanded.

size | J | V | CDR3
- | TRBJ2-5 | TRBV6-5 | ASSYRQGKTQY
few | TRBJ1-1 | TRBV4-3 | ASSQTSNTEAF
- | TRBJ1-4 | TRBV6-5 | ASSRGGLNEKLF
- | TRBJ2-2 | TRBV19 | ASTPLAGNTGELF
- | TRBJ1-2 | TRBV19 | ASSLRTGVRDYGYT
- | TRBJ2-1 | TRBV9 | ASSPGTGVGNEQF
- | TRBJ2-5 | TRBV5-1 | ASSRVGDGETQY
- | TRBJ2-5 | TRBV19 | ASSPGQSETQY
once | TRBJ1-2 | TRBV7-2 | ASSPYAGGDYGYT
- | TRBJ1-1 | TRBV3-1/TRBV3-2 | ASSQGGLRSAF
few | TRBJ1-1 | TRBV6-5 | ASSYHRPGSNTEAF
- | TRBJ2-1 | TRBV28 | ASSLDFYSYNEQF
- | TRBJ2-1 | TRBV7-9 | ASSGVQGAPWNEQF
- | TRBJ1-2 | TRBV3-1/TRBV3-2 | ASSQSTGGRGYGYT
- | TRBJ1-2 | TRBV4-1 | ASSRRDRGSDGYT
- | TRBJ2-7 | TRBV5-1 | ASSHGQLTY
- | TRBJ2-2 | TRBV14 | ASSQFRGLDTGELF
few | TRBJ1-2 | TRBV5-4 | ASSSDREGGYT
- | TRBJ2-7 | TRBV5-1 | ASSPGGGPHEQY
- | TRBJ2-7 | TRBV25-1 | ASSLSYEQY
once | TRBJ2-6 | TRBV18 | ASSPPGRRLDSGANVLT
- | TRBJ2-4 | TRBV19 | ASSIRVSGQGGLAKNIQY
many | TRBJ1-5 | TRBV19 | ASSIRQGGMPQH
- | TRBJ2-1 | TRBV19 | ASSTGGLYNEQF
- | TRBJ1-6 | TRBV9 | ASSVSGQGFIDLH
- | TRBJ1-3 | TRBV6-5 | ASSYVTGGNTIY
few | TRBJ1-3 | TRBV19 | ASSIARTGLSGNTIY
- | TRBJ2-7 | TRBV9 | ASSPWTSGDNEQY
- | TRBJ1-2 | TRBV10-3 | AISEPETGSDGYT
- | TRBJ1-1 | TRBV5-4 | ASSLGQRGPEAF
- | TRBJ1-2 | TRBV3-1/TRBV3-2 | ASSRTGGYT
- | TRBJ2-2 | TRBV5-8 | ASSLVLLAGSGELF
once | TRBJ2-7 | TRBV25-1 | ASSDPQGRSSYEQY
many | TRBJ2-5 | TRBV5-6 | ASSLRGARRTETQY
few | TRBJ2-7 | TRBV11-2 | ASSLDPGSYEQY
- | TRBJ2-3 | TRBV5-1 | ASSLDGLAPSTDTQY
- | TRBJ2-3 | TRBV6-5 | ASRSGSGTDTQY
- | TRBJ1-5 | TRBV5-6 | ASSNQGRDQPQH
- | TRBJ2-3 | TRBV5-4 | ASSLTQLAGGSDTQY
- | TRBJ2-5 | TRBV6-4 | ASTSPRLARQTQY
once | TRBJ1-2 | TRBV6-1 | ASSEYGGANYGYT
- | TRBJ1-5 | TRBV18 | ASSATGHSNQPQH
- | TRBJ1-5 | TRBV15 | ATSRDREGYRQPQH
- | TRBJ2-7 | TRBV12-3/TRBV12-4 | ASSLGTGYEQY
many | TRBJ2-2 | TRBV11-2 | ASSLSPTPTTGELF
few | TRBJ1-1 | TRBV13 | ASSLDRGSTEAF
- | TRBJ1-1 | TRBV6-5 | ASRRLTGNTEAF
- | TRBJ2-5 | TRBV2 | ASKQGRQETQY
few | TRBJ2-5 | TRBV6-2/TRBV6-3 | ASSILARQTQY
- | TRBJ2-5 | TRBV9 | ASSVGKGQQETQY
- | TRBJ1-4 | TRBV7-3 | ASSVDGTGNEKLF
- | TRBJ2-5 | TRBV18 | ASSPQGTGRGTQY
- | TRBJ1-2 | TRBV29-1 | SVEPVDRVGGYT
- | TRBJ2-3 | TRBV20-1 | SASFGVTDTQY
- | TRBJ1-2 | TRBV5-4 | ASSLDRGLNYGYT
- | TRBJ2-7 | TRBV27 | ASSQEGRSYEQY
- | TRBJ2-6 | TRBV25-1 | ASSEYRSGANVLT
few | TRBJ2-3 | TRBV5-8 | ASSSYLMTGRKASTDTQY
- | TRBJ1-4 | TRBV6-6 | ASSSSSTRSRVATNEKLF
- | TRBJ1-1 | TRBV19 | ASSLSGQGQTPS